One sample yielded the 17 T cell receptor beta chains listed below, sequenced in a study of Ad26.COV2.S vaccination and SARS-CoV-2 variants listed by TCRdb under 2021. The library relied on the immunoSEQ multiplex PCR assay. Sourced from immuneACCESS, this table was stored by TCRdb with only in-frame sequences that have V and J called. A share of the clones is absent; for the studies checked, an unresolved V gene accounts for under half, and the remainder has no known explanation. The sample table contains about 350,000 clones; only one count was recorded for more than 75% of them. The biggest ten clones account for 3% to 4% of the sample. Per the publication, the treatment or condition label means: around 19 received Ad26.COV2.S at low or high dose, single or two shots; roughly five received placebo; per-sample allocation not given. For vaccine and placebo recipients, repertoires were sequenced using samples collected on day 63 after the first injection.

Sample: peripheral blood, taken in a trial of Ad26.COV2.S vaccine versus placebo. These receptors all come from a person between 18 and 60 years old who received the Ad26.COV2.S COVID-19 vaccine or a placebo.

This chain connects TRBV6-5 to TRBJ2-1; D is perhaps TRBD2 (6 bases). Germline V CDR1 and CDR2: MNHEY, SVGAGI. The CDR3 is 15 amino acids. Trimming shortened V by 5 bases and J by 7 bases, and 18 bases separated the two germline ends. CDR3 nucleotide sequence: TGTGCCAGCAGTCCCCGCCCGGACTACCTTAATGAGCAGTTCTTC. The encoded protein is CASSPRPDYLNEQFF.

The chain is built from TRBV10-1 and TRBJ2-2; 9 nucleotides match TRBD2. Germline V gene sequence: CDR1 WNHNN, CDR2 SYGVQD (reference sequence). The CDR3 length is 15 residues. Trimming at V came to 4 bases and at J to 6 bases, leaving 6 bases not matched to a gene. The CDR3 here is CASSAGTSPSGELFF. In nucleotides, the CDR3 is TGCGCCAGCAGTGCGGGGACTAGCCCATCCGGGGAGCTGTTTTTT.

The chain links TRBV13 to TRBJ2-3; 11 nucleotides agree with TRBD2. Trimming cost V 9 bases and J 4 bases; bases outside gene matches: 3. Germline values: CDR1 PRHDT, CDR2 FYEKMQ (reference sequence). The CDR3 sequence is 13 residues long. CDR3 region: CASTSGSADTQYF. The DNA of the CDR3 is TGTGCCAGTACTAGCGGGAGCGCAGATACGCAGTATTTT.

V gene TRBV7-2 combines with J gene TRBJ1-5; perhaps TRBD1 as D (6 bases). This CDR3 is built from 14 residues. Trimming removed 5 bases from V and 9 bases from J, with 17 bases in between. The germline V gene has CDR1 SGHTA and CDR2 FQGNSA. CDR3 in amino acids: CASSEQKTRGPQHF. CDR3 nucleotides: TGTGCCAGCAGCGAACAGAAAACCAGGGGGCCCCAGCATTTT.

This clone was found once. CDR3 in DNA: TGTGCCAGCTCGTGGACTAGCGGGACCCCCTACGAGCAGTACTTC. Translated, it gives CASSWTSGTPYEQYF. This chain links TRBV18 with TRBJ2-7; 12 nucleotides match TRBD2. J lost 2 bases, V lost 6 bases, and 5 bases had no gene match. Per germline, CDR1 KGHSH and CDR2 LQKENI. This CDR3 has 15 amino acids.

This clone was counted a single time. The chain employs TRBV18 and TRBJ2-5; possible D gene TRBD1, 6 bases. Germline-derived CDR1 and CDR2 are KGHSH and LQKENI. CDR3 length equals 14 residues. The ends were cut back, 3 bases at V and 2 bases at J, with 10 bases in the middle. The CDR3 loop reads CASSPPGQQETQYF. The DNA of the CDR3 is TGTGCCAGCTCACCCCCTGGACAGCAAGAGACCCAGTACTTC.

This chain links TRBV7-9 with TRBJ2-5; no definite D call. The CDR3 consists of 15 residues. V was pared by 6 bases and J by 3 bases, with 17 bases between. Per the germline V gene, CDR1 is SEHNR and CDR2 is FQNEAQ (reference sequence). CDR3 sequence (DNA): TGTGCCAGCAGTTACTACTCCTGGACCGAAGAGACCCAGTACTTC. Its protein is CASSYYSWTEETQYF.

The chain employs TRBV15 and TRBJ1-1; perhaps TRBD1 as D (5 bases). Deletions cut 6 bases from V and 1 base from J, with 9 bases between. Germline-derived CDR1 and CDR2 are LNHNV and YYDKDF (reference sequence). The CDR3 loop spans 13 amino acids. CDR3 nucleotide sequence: TGTGCCACCAGGGGTCAGGGGAACACTGAAGCTTTCTTT. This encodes CATRGQGNTEAFF.

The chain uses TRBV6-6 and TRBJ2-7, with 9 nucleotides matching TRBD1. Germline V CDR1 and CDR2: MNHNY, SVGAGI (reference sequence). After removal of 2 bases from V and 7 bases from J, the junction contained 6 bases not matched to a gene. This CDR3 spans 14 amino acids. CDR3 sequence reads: CASSYGGQGWEQYF. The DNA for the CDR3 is TGTGCCAGCAGTTACGGAGGACAGGGGTGGGAGCAGTACTTC.

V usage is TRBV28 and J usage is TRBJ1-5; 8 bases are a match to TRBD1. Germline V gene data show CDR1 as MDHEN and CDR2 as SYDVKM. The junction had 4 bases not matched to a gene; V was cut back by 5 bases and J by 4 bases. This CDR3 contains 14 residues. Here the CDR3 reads CASSAGTGNQPQHF. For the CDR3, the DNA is TGTGCCAGCAGTGCCGGGACAGGAAATCAGCCCCAGCATTTT.

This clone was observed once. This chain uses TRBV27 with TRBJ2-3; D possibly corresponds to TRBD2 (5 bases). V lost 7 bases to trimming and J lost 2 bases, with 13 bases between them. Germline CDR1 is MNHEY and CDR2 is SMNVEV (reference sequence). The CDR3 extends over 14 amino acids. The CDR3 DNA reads TGTGCCAGCAAAGGACTCGGACTCACAGATACGCAGTATTTT. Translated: CASKGLGLTDTQYF.

The CDR3 nucleotides read TGTGCCAGCAGTGTAGCGACTAGCGGGAGCGCAGATACGCAGTATTTT. Protein sequence: CASSVATSGSADTQYF. The chain uses TRBV6-4 and TRBJ2-3, with 12 positions matching TRBD2. The CDR3 contains 16 residues. V dropped 4 bases and J dropped 4; count of bases not matched to a gene: 6. Germline assignment: CDR1 MRHNA and CDR2 SNTAGT.

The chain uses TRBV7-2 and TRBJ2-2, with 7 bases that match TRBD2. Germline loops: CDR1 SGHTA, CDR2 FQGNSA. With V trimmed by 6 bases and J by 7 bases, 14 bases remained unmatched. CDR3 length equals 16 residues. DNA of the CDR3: TGTGCCAGCAGTCTAATCGGGAGGACGGGAGGCGGGGAGCTGTTTTTT. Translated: CASSLIGRTGGGELFF.

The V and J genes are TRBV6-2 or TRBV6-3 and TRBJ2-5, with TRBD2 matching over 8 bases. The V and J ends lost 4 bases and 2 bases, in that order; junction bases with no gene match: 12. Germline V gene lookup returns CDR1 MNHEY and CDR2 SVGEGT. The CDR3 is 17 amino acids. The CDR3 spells CASSSQPGLVDQETQYF. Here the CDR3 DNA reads TGTGCCAGCAGTTCCCAACCGGGACTAGTAGATCAAGAGACCCAGTACTTC.

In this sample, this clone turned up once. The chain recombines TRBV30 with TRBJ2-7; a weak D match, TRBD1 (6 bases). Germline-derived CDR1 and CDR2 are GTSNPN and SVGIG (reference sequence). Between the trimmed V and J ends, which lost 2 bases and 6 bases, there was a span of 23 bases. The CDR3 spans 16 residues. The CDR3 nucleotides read TGTGCCTGGAGTTTGACCCCGCGTGGTCTGGGGGCCGAGCAGTACTTC. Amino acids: CAWSLTPRGLGAEQYF.

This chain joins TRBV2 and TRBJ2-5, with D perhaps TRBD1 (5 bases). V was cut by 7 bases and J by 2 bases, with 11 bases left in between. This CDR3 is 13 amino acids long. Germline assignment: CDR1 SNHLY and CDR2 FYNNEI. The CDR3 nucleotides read TGTGCCAGCACTAGAGACAGACAAGAGACCCAGTACTTC. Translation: CASTRDRQETQYF.

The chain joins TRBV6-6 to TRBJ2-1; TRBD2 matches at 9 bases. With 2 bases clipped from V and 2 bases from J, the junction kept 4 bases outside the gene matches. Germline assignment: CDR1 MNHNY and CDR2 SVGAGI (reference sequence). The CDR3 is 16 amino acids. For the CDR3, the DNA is TGTGCCAGCAGTTACCCTAGCGGGACACCCTACAATGAGCAGTTCTTC. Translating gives CASSYPSGTPYNEQFF.